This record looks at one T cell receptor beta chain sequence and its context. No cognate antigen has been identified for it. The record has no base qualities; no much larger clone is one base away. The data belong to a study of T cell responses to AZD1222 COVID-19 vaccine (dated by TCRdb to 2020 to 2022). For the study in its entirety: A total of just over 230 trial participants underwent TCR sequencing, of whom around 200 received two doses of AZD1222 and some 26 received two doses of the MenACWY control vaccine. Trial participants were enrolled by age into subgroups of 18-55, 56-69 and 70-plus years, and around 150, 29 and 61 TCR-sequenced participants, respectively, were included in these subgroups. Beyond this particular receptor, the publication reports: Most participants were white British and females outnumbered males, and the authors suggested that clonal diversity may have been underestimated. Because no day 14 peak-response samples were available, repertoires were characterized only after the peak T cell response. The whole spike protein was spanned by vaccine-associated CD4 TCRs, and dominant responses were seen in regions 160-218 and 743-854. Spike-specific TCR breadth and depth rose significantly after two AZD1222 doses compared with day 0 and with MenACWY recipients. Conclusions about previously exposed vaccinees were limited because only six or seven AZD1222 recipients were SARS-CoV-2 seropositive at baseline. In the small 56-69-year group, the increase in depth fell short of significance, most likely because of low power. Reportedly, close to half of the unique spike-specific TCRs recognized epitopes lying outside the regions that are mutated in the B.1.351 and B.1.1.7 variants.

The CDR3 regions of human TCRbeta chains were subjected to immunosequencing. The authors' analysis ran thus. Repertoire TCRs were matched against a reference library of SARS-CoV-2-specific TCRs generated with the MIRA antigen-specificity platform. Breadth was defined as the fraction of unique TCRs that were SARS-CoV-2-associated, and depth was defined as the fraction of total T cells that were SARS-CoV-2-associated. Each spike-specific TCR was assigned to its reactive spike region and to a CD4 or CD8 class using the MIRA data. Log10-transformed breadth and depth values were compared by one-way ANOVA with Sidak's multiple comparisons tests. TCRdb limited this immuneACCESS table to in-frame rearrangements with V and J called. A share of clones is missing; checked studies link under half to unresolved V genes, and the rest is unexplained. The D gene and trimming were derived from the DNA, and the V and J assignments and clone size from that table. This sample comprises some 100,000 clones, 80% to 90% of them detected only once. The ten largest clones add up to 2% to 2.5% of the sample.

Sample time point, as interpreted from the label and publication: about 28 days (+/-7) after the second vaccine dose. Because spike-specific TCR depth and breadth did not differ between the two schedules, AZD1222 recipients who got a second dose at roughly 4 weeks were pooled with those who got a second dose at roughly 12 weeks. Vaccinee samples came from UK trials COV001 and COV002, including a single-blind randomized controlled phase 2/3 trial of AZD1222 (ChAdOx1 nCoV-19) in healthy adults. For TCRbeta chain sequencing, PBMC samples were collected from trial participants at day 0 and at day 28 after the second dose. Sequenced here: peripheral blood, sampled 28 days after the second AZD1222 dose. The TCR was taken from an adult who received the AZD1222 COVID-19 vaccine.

The DNA sequence follows: TGCAGCGTTGAAGATCCAGGGTCCCAGATGATGAACACTGAAGCTTTCTTT. Its coded protein is CSVEDPGSQMMNTEAFF. The chain is assembled from TRBV29-1 and TRBJ1-1; a tentative D call is TRBD1 (5 bases match). V was cut back by 0 bases and J by 0 bases, leaving a gap of 17 bases between them. The CDR3 runs 17 amino acids, cysteine and phenylalanine included. Of all the DNA, just the CDR3 is kept, 51 bases in frame from base 1. The germline V gene specifies SQVTM as CDR1 and ANQGSEA as CDR2. Joined to the reference TRBV29-1 and TRBJ1-1 proteins, this CDR3 gives the full variable domain: SAVISQKPSRDICQRGTSLTIQCQVDSQVTMMFWYRQQPGQSLTLIATANQGSEATYESGFVIDKFPISRPNLTFSTLTVSNMSPEDSSIYLCSVEDPGSQMMNTEAFFGQGTRLTVV.